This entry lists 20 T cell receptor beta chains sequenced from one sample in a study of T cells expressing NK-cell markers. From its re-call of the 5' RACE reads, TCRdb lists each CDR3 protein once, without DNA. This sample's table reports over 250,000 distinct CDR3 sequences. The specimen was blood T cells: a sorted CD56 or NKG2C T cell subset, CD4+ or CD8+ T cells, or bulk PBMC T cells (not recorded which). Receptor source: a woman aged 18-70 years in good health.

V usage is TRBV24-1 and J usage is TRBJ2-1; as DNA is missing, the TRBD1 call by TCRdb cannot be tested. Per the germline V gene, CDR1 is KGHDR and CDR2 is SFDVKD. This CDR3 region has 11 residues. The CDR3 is CATKGEGEQFF.

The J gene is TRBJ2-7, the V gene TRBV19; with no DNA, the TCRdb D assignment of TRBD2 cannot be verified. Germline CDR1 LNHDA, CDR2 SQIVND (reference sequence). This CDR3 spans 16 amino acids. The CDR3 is CASSIVGTSGTYEQYF.

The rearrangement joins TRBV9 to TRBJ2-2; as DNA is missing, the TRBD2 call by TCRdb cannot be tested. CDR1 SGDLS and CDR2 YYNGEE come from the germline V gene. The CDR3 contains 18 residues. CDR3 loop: CASSAPSSGSTHTGELFF.

This CDR3 is CASSPLDYNEQFF. The chain is built from TRBV18 and TRBJ2-1. There are 13 residues in the CDR3. The V gene's germline CDR1 is KGHSH and CDR2 LQKENI.

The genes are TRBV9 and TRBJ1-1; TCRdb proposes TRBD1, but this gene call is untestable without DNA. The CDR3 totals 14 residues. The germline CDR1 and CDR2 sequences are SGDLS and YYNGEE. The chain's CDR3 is CASSAGAVPGEAFF.

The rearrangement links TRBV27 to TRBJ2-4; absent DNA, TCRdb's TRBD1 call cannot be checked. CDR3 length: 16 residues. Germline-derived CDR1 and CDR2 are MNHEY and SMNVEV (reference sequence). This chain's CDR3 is CASSSRQGADRNIQYF.

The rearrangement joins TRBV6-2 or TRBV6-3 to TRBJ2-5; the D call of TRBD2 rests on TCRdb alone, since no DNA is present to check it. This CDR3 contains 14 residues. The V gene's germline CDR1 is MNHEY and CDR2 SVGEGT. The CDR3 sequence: CASTSRRLQETQYF.

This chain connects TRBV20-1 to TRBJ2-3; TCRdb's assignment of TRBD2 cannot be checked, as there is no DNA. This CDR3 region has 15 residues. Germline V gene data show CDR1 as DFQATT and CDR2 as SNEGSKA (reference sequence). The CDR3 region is CSATGLAGGADTQYF.

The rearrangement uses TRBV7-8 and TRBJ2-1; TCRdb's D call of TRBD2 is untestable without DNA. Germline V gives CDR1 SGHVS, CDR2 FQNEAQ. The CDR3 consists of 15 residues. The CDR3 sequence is CASSPREGNRNEQFF.

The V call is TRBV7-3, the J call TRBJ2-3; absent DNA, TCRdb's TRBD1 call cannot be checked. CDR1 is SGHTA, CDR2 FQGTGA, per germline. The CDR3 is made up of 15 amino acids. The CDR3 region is CASSLNGGNTDTQYF.

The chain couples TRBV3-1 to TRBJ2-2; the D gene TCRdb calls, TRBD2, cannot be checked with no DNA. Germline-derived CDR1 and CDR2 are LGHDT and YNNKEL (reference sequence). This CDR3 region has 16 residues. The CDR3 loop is CASSQGSRADAGKLFF. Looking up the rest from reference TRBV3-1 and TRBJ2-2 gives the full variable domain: DTAVSQTPKYLVTQMGNDKSIKCEQNLGHDTMYWYKQDSKKFLKIMFSYNNKELIINETVPNRFSPKSPDKAHLNLHINSLELGDSAVYFCASSQGSRADAGKLFFGEGSRLTVL.

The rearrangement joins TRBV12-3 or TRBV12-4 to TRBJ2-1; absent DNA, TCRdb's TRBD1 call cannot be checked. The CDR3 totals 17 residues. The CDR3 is CASSPTRGSANYNEQFF.

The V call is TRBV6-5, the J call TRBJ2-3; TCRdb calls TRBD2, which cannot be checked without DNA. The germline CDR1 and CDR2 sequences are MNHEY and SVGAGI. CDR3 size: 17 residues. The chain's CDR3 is CASSYSKGLGGADTQYF.

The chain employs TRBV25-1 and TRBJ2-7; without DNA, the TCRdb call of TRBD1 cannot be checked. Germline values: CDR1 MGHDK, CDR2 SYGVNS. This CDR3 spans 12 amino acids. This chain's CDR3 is CASKGQTYEQYF.

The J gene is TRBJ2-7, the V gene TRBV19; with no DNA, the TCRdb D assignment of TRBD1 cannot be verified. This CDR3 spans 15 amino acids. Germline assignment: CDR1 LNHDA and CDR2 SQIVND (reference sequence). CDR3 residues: CASSPLEAGTYEQYF.

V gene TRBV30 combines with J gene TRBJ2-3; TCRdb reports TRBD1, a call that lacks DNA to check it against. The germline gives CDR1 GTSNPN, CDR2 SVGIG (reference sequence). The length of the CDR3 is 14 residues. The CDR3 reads CAWRGDRGTDTQYF.

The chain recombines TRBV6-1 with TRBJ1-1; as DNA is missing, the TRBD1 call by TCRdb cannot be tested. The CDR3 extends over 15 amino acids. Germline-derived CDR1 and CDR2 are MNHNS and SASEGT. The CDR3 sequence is CASLGQGKRNTEAFF.

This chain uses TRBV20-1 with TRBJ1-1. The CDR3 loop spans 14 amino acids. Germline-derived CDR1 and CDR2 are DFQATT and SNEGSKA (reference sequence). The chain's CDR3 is CSAREGSFHTEAFF.

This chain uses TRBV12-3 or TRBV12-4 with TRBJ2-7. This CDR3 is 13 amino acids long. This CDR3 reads CASSLLGAYEQYF.

The CDR3 sequence: CASSPLPTGNTEAFF. The J gene is TRBJ1-1, the V gene TRBV18; there is no DNA to check the TCRdb D call of TRBD1. The CDR3 has 15 amino acids. Germline lookup yields CDR1 KGHSH and CDR2 LQKENI.